This T cell receptor beta chain is drawn from a study of regulatory T cells in long-lasting Graves disease. Arm-PCR of CDR3 regions and iRepertoire HTBI primers were used to build TCR beta libraries. TCRdb re-called the multiplex PCR reads with MiXCR, one entry per CDR3 protein. The data hold 310,000 or so distinct CDR3 sequences, with about 19% observed a single time. Time point in this sample: persistent/refractory GD, antithyroid drugs over 5 years with positive TRAb. There was RNA extracted from PBMCs, and the TCR library was made from it. Diagnosis followed American Thyroid Association guidelines for Graves' disease. The CDR3 totals 10 residues. Trimming shortened V by 4 bases and J by 4 bases, and 5 bases separated the two germline ends. Germline-derived CDR1 and CDR2 are DFQATT and SNEGSKA (reference sequence).

The V gene is TRBV20-1, the J gene TRBJ2-7; D not resolved. The receptor was derived from a female donor with Graves disease. The specimen comprised peripheral blood mononuclear cells (PBMCs), sampled when the disease was refractory, from a patient treated with antithyroid drugs. The CDR3 DNA reads as TGCAGTGCTAAGGGTTACGAGCAGTACTTC. Amino acid sequence: CSAKGYEQYF.